One and the same sample provided the 7 T cell receptor beta chains below, sequenced in a study of T cell responses to AZD1222 COVID-19 vaccine. Produced via immunoSEQ multiplex PCR; TCRdb's table is partial and in-frame only. This repertoire shows roughly 130,000 clones, roughly nine tenths found once; its top ten account for approximately 2.8%. The sample here was peripheral blood, taken on day 0 of AZD1222 vaccination. The receptors here all came from an adult in good health.

The rearrangement links TRBV11-2 to TRBJ2-1; D is perhaps TRBD2 (6 bases). The length of the CDR3 is 11 residues. The V gene's germline CDR1 is SGHAT and CDR2 FQNNGV. Trimming removed 1 base from V and 15 bases from J, with 10 bases in between. The CDR3 loop is CASSLVTSLFF. The DNA of the CDR3 is TGTGCCAGCAGCTTAGTGACTAGTTTGTTCTTC.

The J gene is TRBJ1-1, the V gene TRBV7-8, with TRBD1 as a possible D gene (6 bases). The CDR3 has 14 residues. Germline V gene data show CDR1 as SGHVS and CDR2 as FQNEAQ. Trimming pared 5 bases from V and 5 bases from J, leaving 15 bases between. CDR3 nucleotide sequence: TGTGCCAGCAGCCCTCGGGGGGGCTGGACTGAAGCTTTCTTT. Encoded protein: CASSPRGGWTEAFF. The whole variable domain, remainder taken from reference TRBV7-8 and TRBJ1-1, is GAGVSQSPRYKVAKRGQDVALRCDPISGHVSLFWYQQALGQGPEFLTYFQNEAQLDKSGLPSDRFFAERPEGSVSTLKIQRTQQEDSAVYLCASSPRGGWTEAFFGQGTRLTVV.

This chain links TRBV9 with TRBJ2-3; D is uncertain. V was pared by 2 bases and J by 0 bases, with 10 bases between. Germline CDR1 is SGDLS and CDR2 is YYNGEE. The CDR3 runs 15 residues. The CDR3 DNA follows: TGTGCCAGCAGCGTCGACGCTGGGAGCACAGATACGCAGTATTTT. This sequence encodes CASSVDAGSTDTQYF.

The chain is built from TRBV10-3 and TRBJ1-1; D may be TRBD1 (6 bases). V lost 4 bases and J 1 base, leaving 10 bases between the germline ends. The CDR3 has 14 residues. CDR1 is ENHRY and CDR2 is SYGVKD in the germline V gene. The CDR3 region is CAISGGGGNTEAFF. The CDR3 nucleotides are TGTGCCATCAGTGGTGGAGGGGGGAACACTGAAGCTTTCTTT.

The chain employs TRBV7-9 and TRBJ1-1; 7 nucleotides agree with TRBD1. J was trimmed by 0 bases and V by 5 bases; bases with no gene match: 9. The CDR3 is 16 residues long. CDR1 and CDR2 from the germline V gene are SEHNR and FQNEAQ (reference sequence). CDR3 DNA: TGTGCCAGCAGCCCCGGACAGGTTCTTATGAACACTGAAGCTTTCTTT. This translates into CASSPGQVLMNTEAFF.

This chain links TRBV9 with TRBJ1-2, with 10 positions matching TRBD1. The germline gives CDR1 SGDLS, CDR2 YYNGEE. The CDR3 length is 16 residues. The junction had 7 bases not matched to a gene; V was cut back by 1 base and J by 4 bases. In DNA, the CDR3 is TGTGCCAGCAGCGTATCCGGGACAGGGGTCGCCTATGGCTACACCTTC. This gives the protein CASSVSGTGVAYGYTF.

This chain links TRBV6-4 with TRBJ1-2, with 8 bases fitting TRBD1. The V and J ends lost 0 bases and 5 bases, in that order; junction bases with no gene match: 5. Germline V lookup: CDR1 MRHNA, CDR2 SNTAGT. The CDR3 has 15 amino acids. The CDR3 region has the DNA TGTGCCAGCAGTGACTCCCCAGGGGGCTCGTATGGCTACACCTTC. Amino acids: CASSDSPGGSYGYTF.